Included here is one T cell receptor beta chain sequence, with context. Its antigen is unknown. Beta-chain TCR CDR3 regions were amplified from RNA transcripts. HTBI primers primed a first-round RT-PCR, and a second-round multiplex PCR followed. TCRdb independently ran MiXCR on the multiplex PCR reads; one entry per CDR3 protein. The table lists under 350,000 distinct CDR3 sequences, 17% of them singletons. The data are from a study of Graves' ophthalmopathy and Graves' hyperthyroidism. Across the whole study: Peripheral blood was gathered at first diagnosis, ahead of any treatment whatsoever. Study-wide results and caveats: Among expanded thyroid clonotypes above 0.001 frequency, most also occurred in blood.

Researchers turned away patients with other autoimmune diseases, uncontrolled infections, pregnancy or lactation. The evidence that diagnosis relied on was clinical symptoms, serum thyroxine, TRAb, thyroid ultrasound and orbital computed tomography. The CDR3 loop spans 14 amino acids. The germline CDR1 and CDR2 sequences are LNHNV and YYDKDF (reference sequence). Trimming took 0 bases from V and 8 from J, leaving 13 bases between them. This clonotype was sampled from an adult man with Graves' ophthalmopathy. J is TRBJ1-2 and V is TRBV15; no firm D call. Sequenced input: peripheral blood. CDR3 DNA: TGTGCCACCAGCAGAGAACGGGATCCGCGGGGCTACACCTTC. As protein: CATSRERDPRGYTF.